Shown below are 8 T cell receptor beta chains from a single sample sequenced in a study of Ad26.COV2.S vaccination and SARS-CoV-2 variants. The treatment was: around 19 received Ad26.COV2.S at low or high dose, single or two shots; about 5 received placebo; per-sample allocation not given. Specimens were obtained on day 63 following the first vaccine or placebo injection. Produced via immunoSEQ multiplex PCR; TCRdb's table is partial and in-frame only. The sample lists about 680,000 clones; roughly nine tenths were seen once. The source was peripheral blood, collected in a trial of Ad26.COV2.S vaccine versus placebo. The origin of the receptors is a person between 18 and 65 years old who received the Ad26.COV2.S COVID-19 vaccine or a placebo.

The chain joins TRBV5-4 to TRBJ2-7; 7 positions match TRBD1. CDR3 size: 15 residues. J lost 3 bases, V lost 2 bases, and 8 bases had no gene match. Germline-derived CDR1 and CDR2 are SGHNT and YYREEE (reference sequence). The CDR3 protein is CASSFVGGGFYEQYF. CDR3 in DNA: TGTGCCAGCAGCTTCGTAGGGGGCGGCTTCTACGAGCAGTACTTC. Complete variable domain (other parts from reference TRBV5-4 and TRBJ2-7): ETGVTQSPTHLIKTRGQQVTLRCSSQSGHNTVSWYQQALGQGPQFIFQYYREEENGRGNFPPRFSGLQFPNYSSELNVNALELDDSALYLCASSFVGGGFYEQYFGPGTRLTVT.

This chain uses TRBV7-9 with TRBJ1-4; D not certain. Trimming cost V 1 base and J 3 bases, with 6 bases left between them. The CDR3 length is 14 residues. The germline V gene has CDR1 SEHNR and CDR2 FQNEAQ (reference sequence). CDR3 DNA sequence: TGTGCCAGCAGCTTAGGTATATCTAATGAAAAACTGTTTTTT. It yields the protein CASSLGISNEKLFF.

The chain is built from TRBV6-6 and TRBJ2-2, with 8 bases matching TRBD2. Trimming took 4 bases from V and 6 from J; bases not matched to a gene: 10. The germline gives CDR1 MNHNY, CDR2 SVGAGI (reference sequence). The CDR3 is 16 amino acids. The CDR3 protein is CASSSPGLVPAGELFF. The DNA for the CDR3 is TGTGCCAGCAGTTCACCGGGACTAGTCCCCGCCGGGGAGCTGTTTTTT.

This chain joins TRBV30 and TRBJ1-5; D gene unclear. Germline V lookup: CDR1 GTSNPN, CDR2 SVGIG (reference sequence). This CDR3 comprises 11 residues. The V and J ends lost 7 bases and 6 bases respectively, with 10 bases between them. For the CDR3, the DNA is TGTGCCTTCTTTCGAGGTCAGCCCCAGCATTTT. The encoded protein is CAFFRGQPQHF.

This chain uses TRBV7-2 with TRBJ2-2; 8 bases are shared with TRBD1. After removal of 5 bases from V and 4 bases from J, the junction contained 6 bases not matched to a gene. The CDR3 consists of 15 residues. Germline V gene data show CDR1 as SGHTA and CDR2 as FQGNSA. The CDR3 DNA reads TGTGCCAGCAGCCCGGGACAGGTGTCCACCGGGGAGCTGTTTTTT. Residues: CASSPGQVSTGELFF. The full variable domain, rest sourced from reference TRBV7-2 and TRBJ2-2, is GAGVSQSPSNKVTEKGKDVELRCDPISGHTALYWYRQSLGQGLEFLIYFQGNSAPDKSGLPSDRFSAERTGGSVSTLTIQRTQQEDSAVYLCASSPGQVSTGELFFGEGSRLTVL.

J is TRBJ1-1 and V is TRBV15, with D perhaps matching TRBD1 (5 bases). Trimming took 0 bases from V and 9 from J, leaving 17 bases between them. The germline V gene encodes CDR1 LNHNV and CDR2 YYDKDF (reference sequence). The CDR3 is made up of 15 amino acids. For the CDR3, the DNA is TGTGCCACCAGCAGAGATCGGGGCAGGGTGAGCAAAGCTTTCTTT. As protein: CATSRDRGRVSKAFF.

The chain joins TRBV2 to TRBJ1-2; 9 nucleotides align to TRBD1. This CDR3 comprises 14 residues. In germline, CDR1 is SNHLY, CDR2 FYNNEI. V dropped 4 bases and J dropped 8; count of bases not matched to a gene: 8. The DNA of the CDR3 is TGTGCCAGCAGTGGGGGACAGGGTAGTTTCGGCTACACCTTC. This encodes CASSGGQGSFGYTF.

This clone was recorded only once. The chain couples TRBV2 to TRBJ2-2; tentatively, D is TRBD2 (6 bases). V was trimmed by 9 bases and J by 6 bases, leaving 23 bases between them. CDR3 length equals 16 residues. CDR1 SNHLY and CDR2 FYNNEI come from the germline V gene. The CDR3 coding sequence is TGTGCCAGGACGAGCCGGAGGGGTTCCGAAGCCGGGGAGCTGTTTTTT. It encodes CARTSRRGSEAGELFF.